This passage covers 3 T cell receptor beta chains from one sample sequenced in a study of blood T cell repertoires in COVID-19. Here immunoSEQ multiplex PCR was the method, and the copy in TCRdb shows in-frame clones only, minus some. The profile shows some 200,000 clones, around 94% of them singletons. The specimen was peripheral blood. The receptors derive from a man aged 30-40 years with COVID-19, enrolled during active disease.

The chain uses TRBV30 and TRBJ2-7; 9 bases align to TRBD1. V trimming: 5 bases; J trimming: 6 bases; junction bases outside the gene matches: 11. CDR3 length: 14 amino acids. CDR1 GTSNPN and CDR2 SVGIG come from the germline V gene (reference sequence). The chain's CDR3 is CAWGTGTGIREQYF. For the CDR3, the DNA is TGTGCCTGGGGAACCGGGACAGGGATTCGCGAGCAGTACTTC.

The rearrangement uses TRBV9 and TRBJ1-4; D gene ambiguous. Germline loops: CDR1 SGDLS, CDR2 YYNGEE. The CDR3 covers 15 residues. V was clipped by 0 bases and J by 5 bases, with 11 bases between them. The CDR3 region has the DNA TGTGCCAGCAGCGTAGACCACTTCTCCAATGAAAAACTGTTTTTT. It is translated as CASSVDHFSNEKLFF. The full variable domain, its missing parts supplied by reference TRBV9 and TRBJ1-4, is DSGVTQTPKHLITATGQRVTLRCSPRSGDLSVYWYQQSLDQGLQFLIQYYNGEERAKGNILERFSAQQFPDLHSELNLSSLELGDSALYFCASSVDHFSNEKLFFGSGTQLSVL.

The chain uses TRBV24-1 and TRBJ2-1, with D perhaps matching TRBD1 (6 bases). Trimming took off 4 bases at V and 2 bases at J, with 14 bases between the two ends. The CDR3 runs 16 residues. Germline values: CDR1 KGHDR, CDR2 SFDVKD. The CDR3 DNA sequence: TGTGCCACCAGTGAGGACAGTGTTGGCACCTACAATGAGCAGTTCTTC. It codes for CATSEDSVGTYNEQFF.